This T cell receptor beta chain appears in the sequencing data of a study of cytomegalovirus exposure and HLA in healthy donors. Study observations and caveats: Analyses of presence/absence relied on an assumption of roughly uniform sequencing depth across donors. There were several of the most significant clusters that appeared linked to common viral pathogens in a later analysis. CMV serostatus was the only immune exposure information that was available. Among CMV-associated TCR beta chains, most appeared HLA-restricted in a later analysis.

PCR amplification relied on 60 Vbeta primers (plus 13 Jbeta primers). The assay was immunoSEQ multiplex PCR, and TCRdb's table has in-frame clones only and misses some. The sample's table shows approximately 150,000 clones. The length of the CDR3 is 14 residues. Germline trimming cut 5 bases from V and 5 bases from J; bases unmatched to any gene: 6. Germline CDR1 and CDR2: SEHNR and FQNEAQ (reference sequence). A remark on this clone: The antigen is not known.

The material sequenced was PBMCs. The TCR sequence derives from a male donor in good health and CMV-seronegative. V gene TRBV7-9 combines with J gene TRBJ2-7, with 10 bases matching TRBD2. The CDR3 DNA reads TGTGCCAGCAGCGCAATTCTAGCGGGAGACGAGCAGTACTTC. Translation gives CASSAILAGDEQYF.